These 20 T cell receptor beta chains were sequenced from one sample in a study of graft-versus-host responses after intestinal transplantation. The data were produced by immunoSEQ multiplex PCR, yet TCRdb's version contains in-frame clones alone and is incomplete. The sample holds roughly 27,000 clones; approximately 87% are singletons and the top ten take about 1.1%. The sequenced sample was PBMCs, obtained 28 days after intestinal transplant. The receptors shown here come from a human patient who received an intestinal transplant, so some T cells may come from the graft donor.

V usage is TRBV4-1 and J usage is TRBJ2-7; 9 bases line up with TRBD2. Germline assignment: CDR1 MGHRA and CDR2 YSYEKL. The CDR3 runs to 16 residues. Trimming at V came to 0 bases and at J to 1 base, leaving 4 bases not matched to a gene. The CDR3, as DNA: TGCGCCAGCAGCCAAGATCCAGCGGGAGGTTCCTACGAGCAGTACTTC. The encoded protein is CASSQDPAGGSYEQYF.

V gene TRBV5-1 combines with J gene TRBJ2-2, with TRBD1 identical over 9 bases. The CDR3 runs to 16 residues. The germline gives CDR1 SGHRS, CDR2 YFSETQ. The trim removed 1 base at V and 3 bases at J, leaving 4 bases unmatched. The CDR3 DNA follows: TGCGCCAGCAGCTTGACAGGGGGCGTGCACACCGGGGAGCTGTTTTTT. This encodes CASSLTGGVHTGELFF.

The chain recombines TRBV2 with TRBJ2-2; 11 bases fit TRBD1. Germline CDR1 is SNHLY and CDR2 is FYNNEI. The CDR3 has 15 residues. V lost 8 bases to trimming and J lost 5 bases; unmatched junction nucleotides: 7. CDR3 nucleotide sequence: TGTGCCAGCCAGGGACAGGGGGTAGTTACCGGGGAGCTGTTTTTT. Amino acid sequence: CASQGQGVVTGELFF.

This rearrangement joins TRBV6-1 to TRBJ2-7, with TRBD2 matching 7 bases. Trimming took 11 bases from V and 0 from J; bases not matched to a gene: 13. The CDR3 length is 15 residues. Germline V CDR1 and CDR2: MNHNS, SASEGT. The CDR3 reads CAGGEETKSSYEQYF. CDR3 DNA: TGTGCCGGGGGGGAGGAAACGAAAAGCTCCTACGAGCAGTACTTC.

The chain is built from TRBV2 and TRBJ2-7; D is unclear. Deletions cut 10 bases from V and 3 bases from J, with 10 bases between. The germline V gene has CDR1 SNHLY and CDR2 FYNNEI. The CDR3 has 11 amino acids. CDR3: CAMAAVYEQYF. CDR3 in DNA: TGTGCCATGGCGGCGGTCTACGAGCAGTACTTC.

This chain uses TRBV27 with TRBJ1-6; 12 bases line up with TRBD1. In germline, CDR1 is MNHEY, CDR2 SMNVEV (reference sequence). The trim removed 4 bases at V and 8 bases at J, leaving 3 bases unmatched. The CDR3 extends over 15 amino acids. CDR3 in DNA: TGTGCCAGCAGTTCCGGGACAGGGGGCGATTCACCCCTCCACTTT. Residues: CASSSGTGGDSPLHF.

The V and J genes are TRBV29-1 and TRBJ2-7, with D hard to call. V lost 3 bases and J lost 3, with 9 bases in between. The CDR3 is made up of 12 amino acids. Per germline, CDR1 SQVTM and CDR2 ANQGSEA. The CDR3, as DNA: TGCAGCGTTGAGTCAGGAAACTACGAGCAGTACTTC. It codes for CSVESGNYEQYF.

The chain employs TRBV5-1 and TRBJ2-3; maybe TRBD1 (5 bases). This CDR3 has 14 residues. Per the germline V gene, CDR1 is SGHRS and CDR2 is YFSETQ. V lost 2 bases, J lost 2 bases, and 9 bases lay in between. This CDR3 reads CASSFQGITDTQYF. CDR3 coding DNA: TGCGCCAGCAGCTTCCAGGGTATCACAGATACGCAGTATTTT.

The chain carries TRBV19 and TRBJ2-2; 9 bases map to TRBD1. Trimming cost V 5 bases and J 5 bases; bases outside gene matches: 12. CDR1 is LNHDA, CDR2 SQIVND, per germline (reference sequence). This CDR3 region has 17 residues. The CDR3 spells CASSQSRDRDLTGELFF. The CDR3 bases are TGTGCCAGTAGTCAAAGCCGGGACAGGGACCTTACCGGGGAGCTGTTTTTT.

The rearrangement links TRBV5-4 to TRBJ2-7; TRBD1 might be the D (5 bases). Trimming shortened V by 0 bases and J by 7 bases, and 14 bases separated the two germline ends. The CDR3 is made up of 14 amino acids. The germline CDR1 and CDR2 sequences are SGHNT and YYREEE (reference sequence). The CDR3 here is CASSLEGASQEQYF. In DNA, the CDR3 is TGTGCCAGCAGCTTGGAAGGGGCCTCACAGGAGCAGTACTTC.

This clone came up a few times. The rearrangement joins TRBV28 to TRBJ2-7; 7 bases are a match to TRBD1. This CDR3 spans 16 amino acids. Germline V CDR1 and CDR2: MDHEN, SYDVKM. Germline trimming cut 5 bases from V and 0 bases from J; bases unmatched to any gene: 10. CDR3 in amino acids: CASSAPDRSPSYEQYF. The CDR3 DNA reads TGTGCCAGCAGTGCTCCGGACAGGAGTCCCTCCTACGAGCAGTACTTC.

The V call is TRBV5-1, the J call TRBJ1-4, with 8 bases that match TRBD1. V dropped 6 bases and J dropped 8; count of bases not matched to a gene: 9. The germline V gene has CDR1 SGHRS and CDR2 YFSETQ. This CDR3 spans 14 amino acids. The CDR3 region is CASKLGQGNEKLFF. For the CDR3, the DNA is TGCGCCAGCAAACTAGGACAGGGAAACGAAAAACTGTTTTTT.

This chain joins TRBV27 and TRBJ2-1; possibly TRBD2 for D (5 bases). The length of the CDR3 is 13 residues. V was clipped by 3 bases and J by 8 bases, with 11 bases between them. Germline V gives CDR1 MNHEY, CDR2 SMNVEV (reference sequence). In DNA form, the CDR3 reads TGTGCCAGCAGTTTTCCCTCGCGGGATGAGCAGTTCTTC. This encodes CASSFPSRDEQFF.

The chain uses TRBV4-1 and TRBJ1-1; D remains unclear. The CDR3 length is 15 residues. The germline CDR1 and CDR2 sequences are MGHRA and YSYEKL. The germline V and J ends were trimmed by 0 bases and 8 bases, with 16 bases remaining between them. The CDR3 DNA reads TGCGCCAGCAGCCAAGACGGGCTTGCGGGGATCGAAGCTTTCTTT. This encodes CASSQDGLAGIEAFF.

V and J are TRBV20-1 and TRBJ1-5, with no clear D. In germline, CDR1 is DFQATT, CDR2 SNEGSKA (reference sequence). The CDR3 spans 10 residues. V shed 6 bases and J shed 7 bases, with 7 bases lying between them. CDR3 in amino acids: CSADEQPQHF. The CDR3 DNA reads as TGCAGTGCGGACGAGCAGCCCCAGCATTTT.

This clone was seen a few times. The chain carries TRBV9 and TRBJ2-7; no clear D. V was clipped by 4 bases and J by 2 bases, with 7 bases between them. The CDR3 extends over 12 amino acids. Germline CDR1 SGDLS, CDR2 YYNGEE. CDR3 DNA sequence: TGTGCCAGCAGCCCCCGTCCCTACGAGCAGTACTTC. Protein product: CASSPRPYEQYF.

This clone was counted a single time. Other nucleotide sequences from this sample produce the same CDR3. The chain combines TRBV4-1 with TRBJ2-7; TRBD2 is a possible D gene (5 bases). V gave up 3 bases and J gave up 4 bases, with 22 bases separating them. There are 17 residues in the CDR3. Per the germline V gene, CDR1 is MGHRA and CDR2 is YSYEKL. CDR3 region: CASSQYENPGGGYEQYF. As DNA, the CDR3 is TGCGCCAGCAGCCAGTACGAAAATCCGGGTGGAGGTTACGAGCAGTACTTC.

The chain combines TRBV5-1 with TRBJ2-5; D might be TRBD1 or TRBD2, each matching 5 bases. Trimming removed 4 bases at V and 5 bases at J, with 15 bases between. Germline V gene data show CDR1 as SGHRS and CDR2 as YFSETQ. The CDR3 has 14 amino acids. CDR3 nucleotide sequence: TGCGCCAGCAGCGCACCGGGACGCGGGGAGACCCAGTACTTC. Protein: CASSAPGRGETQYF.

The chain uses TRBV29-1 and TRBJ2-3, with D tentatively TRBD1 or TRBD2 (5 bases each). The V gene lost 6 bases and the J gene lost 2 bases, with 18 bases spanning the gap. The CDR3 loop spans 15 amino acids. Germline V lookup: CDR1 SQVTM, CDR2 ANQGSEA. CDR3 sequence: CSVGVLRGFTDTQYF. Written as DNA, the CDR3 is TGCAGCGTGGGGGTTCTTCGAGGGTTCACAGATACGCAGTATTTT.

This clone was recorded once. The chain is built from TRBV9 and TRBJ2-3; 9 bases line up with TRBD2. The CDR3 has 17 amino acids. Trimming took 0 bases from V and 6 from J; bases not matched to a gene: 11. Germline V gives CDR1 SGDLS, CDR2 YYNGEE. The CDR3: CASSVGSGGLSGDTQYF. CDR3 in DNA: TGTGCCAGCAGCGTAGGTAGCGGGGGACTGTCCGGGGATACGCAGTATTTT.